This T cell receptor (beta chain) is from a study of radiotherapy plus CTLA-4 blockade in lung cancer. A note on this clone: Its antigen remains unknown.

The method was immunoSEQ multiplex PCR; TCRdb's version includes in-frame clones alone and lacks a portion of them. The table has tens of thousands of clones, around nine tenths seen once; the top ten hold over 15%. Overall study findings and caveats: In blood, TCR clones derived from the tumor expanded after radiotherapy plus ipilimumab.

The sequence derives from a human donor with non-small cell lung cancer that progressed on radiotherapy plus ipilimumab. Sequencing used peripheral blood, obtained from a patient treated with radiotherapy plus ipilimumab.

The CDR3, as DNA: TGTGCCAGCACCGGGCGGGGACAGGGTCAGTACGAGCAGTACTTC. This sequence encodes CASTGRGQGQYEQYF. The genes are TRBV28 and TRBJ2-7; 9 nucleotides line up with TRBD1. This CDR3 has 15 residues. Germline assignment: CDR1 MDHEN and CDR2 SYDVKM. Trimming at V came to 7 bases and at J to 4 bases, leaving 11 bases not matched to a gene.